The 32 T cell receptor beta chains in this list originate from one sample, sequenced in a study of breast tumors, draining lymph nodes, adjacent tissues. Each CDR3 protein is one row after TCRdb ran MiXCR on the multiplex PCR reads. The table records about 21,000 distinct CDR3 sequences, roughly two fifths of them present only once. Sequencing was done on a sample of breast tumor tissue. The origin of the receptors is a female donor with breast cancer. Some clones in this sample may be carry-over from other donors' samples.

The chain has TRBV24-1 and TRBJ2-3, with 11 bases matching TRBD1. Losses at the gene ends were 4 bases for V and 6 bases for J; bases not matched to a gene: 5. CDR1 is KGHDR, CDR2 SFDVKD, per germline. The length of the CDR3 is 15 residues. CDR3 amino acids: CATSDRGQGADTQYF. As DNA, the CDR3 is TGTGCCACCAGTGACCGCGGACAGGGGGCCGATACGCAGTATTTT.

This clonotype is termed medium-sized. This CDR3 reads CASSPAGQNTGELFF. The CDR3 region has the DNA TGCGCCAGCAGCCCAGCGGGACAGAACACCGGGGAGCTGTTTTTT. The chain uses TRBV5-1 and TRBJ2-2; TRBD2 might be the D (7 bases). The CDR3 has 15 residues. CDR1 SGHRS and CDR2 YFSETQ come from the germline V gene. V gave up 4 bases and J gave up 1 base, with 11 bases separating them. The full variable domain, with the rest looked up from reference TRBV5-1 and TRBJ2-2, is KAGVTQTPRYLIKTRGQQVTLSCSPISGHRSVSWYQQTPGQGLQFLFEYFSETQRNKGNFPGRFSGRQFSNSRSEMNVSTLELGDSALYLCASSPAGQNTGELFFGEGSRLTVL.

This clonotype occurred many times. V and J are TRBV7-2 and TRBJ2-5; TRBD1 might be the D (5 bases). In germline, CDR1 is SGHTA, CDR2 FQGNSA. The CDR3 has 13 amino acids. V lost 5 bases, J lost 0 bases, and 7 bases lay in between. The DNA of the CDR3 is TGTGCCAGCAGCAGGGGATACCAAGAGACCCAGTACTTC. It codes for CASSRGYQETQYF.

This clonotype showed up just a few times. This rearrangement joins TRBV5-8 to TRBJ2-2; TRBD1 matches at 7 bases. J was trimmed by 1 base and V by 4 bases; bases with no gene match: 7. Germline values: CDR1 SGHTS, CDR2 YDEGEE. The CDR3 totals 16 residues. The CDR3 sequence is CASSGIRDRNTGELFF. CDR3 nucleotides: TGTGCCAGCAGCGGAATCCGGGACAGGAACACCGGGGAGCTGTTTTTT.

The rearrangement uses TRBV12-3 or TRBV12-4 and TRBJ1-6, with D maybe TRBD1 (5 bases). CDR3 length equals 17 residues. V gave up 9 bases and J gave up 7 bases, with 25 bases separating them. The DNA for the CDR3 is TGTGCCAGTAGCCCAACGACGACCGACAGATTCAATTCACCCCTCCACTTT. Its translation is CASSPTTTDRFNSPLHF.

This clonotype showed up many times. This sequence may be a read error, since a much larger clone differs from it by one base. The rearrangement uses TRBV20-1 and TRBJ2-5; 9 bases agree with TRBD1. The CDR3 contains 14 residues. The ends lost 5 bases at V and 7 bases at J; junction bases unmatched: 11. Looked up from germline, CDR1 is DFQATT and CDR2 is SNEGSKA (reference sequence). The chain's CDR3 is CSAPPGTGPATQYF. CDR3 DNA: TGCAGTGCTCCCCCAGGGACAGGGCCAGCGACCCAGTACTTC.

As DNA, the CDR3 is TGTGCCAGCAGTGACAATGGTGTGGGCACAGATACGCAGTATTTT. Translated, it gives CASSDNGVGTDTQYF. The chain couples TRBV19 to TRBJ2-3; no clear D. The germline V and J ends were trimmed by 9 bases and 1 base, with 17 bases remaining between them. This CDR3 comprises 15 residues. Looked up from germline, CDR1 is LNHDA and CDR2 is SQIVND (reference sequence).

Many counts were recorded for this clonotype. The rearrangement uses TRBV7-2 and TRBJ2-3; D gene unclear. Germline loops: CDR1 SGHTA, CDR2 FQGNSA. This CDR3 spans 17 amino acids. Trimming removed 1 base from V and 3 bases from J, with 17 bases in between. This CDR3 reads CASSLGPAGLTTDTQYF. In nucleotides, the CDR3 is TGTGCCAGCAGCTTAGGACCTGCTGGGCTGACGACAGATACGCAGTATTTT.

This clonotype is labeled as medium-sized. The chain couples TRBV7-9 to TRBJ2-3; maybe TRBD1 (6 bases). From germline, CDR1 is SEHNR and CDR2 FQNEAQ (reference sequence). The CDR3 is 16 residues long. The ends were cut back, 3 bases at V and 4 bases at J, with 17 bases in the middle. CDR3 amino acids: CASSFRGRSTADTQYF. The CDR3 DNA sequence: TGTGCCAGCAGCTTCAGGGGCAGGTCTACAGCAGATACGCAGTATTTT.

In regard to this clonotype: The junction does not match germline at one end; this may be a read error. This chain uses TRBV7-3 with TRBJ2-7; TRBD2 might be the D (5 bases). CDR1 is SGHTA and CDR2 is FQGTGA in the germline V gene. CDR3 length equals 13 residues. CDR3 in amino acids: CASSLTYGMEQYF. The CDR3 nucleotides read TGTGCCAGCAGCTTAACGTACGGGATGGAGCAGTATTTC.

This clonotype has ten or more counts. The V call is TRBV5-6, the J call TRBJ1-6; 8 bases fit TRBD1. The CDR3 has 15 amino acids. Trimming at V came to 2 bases and at J to 3 bases, leaving 1 base not matched to a gene. CDR1 and CDR2 from the germline V gene are SGHDT and YYEEEE. CDR3 sequence: CASSFTGGYNSPLHF. CDR3 in DNA: TGTGCCAGCAGCTTTACAGGGGGCTATAATTCACCCCTCCACTTT.

This clonotype was seen a handful of times. CDR3 amino acids: CASSQVPLYVTGRAGNTIYF. CDR3 nucleotide sequence: TGCGCCAGCAGCCAAGTACCTTTATATGTTACAGGGAGGGCTGGAAACACCATATATTTT. This chain connects TRBV4-1 to TRBJ1-3, with D possibly matching TRBD1 (6 bases). The CDR3 consists of 20 residues. Germline V gene data show CDR1 as MGHRA and CDR2 as YSYEKL. Deletions cut 1 base from V and 2 bases from J, with 24 bases between.

The V call is TRBV5-4, the J call TRBJ2-7; perhaps TRBD2 as D (6 bases). From germline, CDR1 is SGHNT and CDR2 YYREEE (reference sequence). Between the trimmed V and J ends, which lost 7 bases and 3 bases, there was a span of 20 bases. The CDR3 consists of 15 residues. In DNA, the CDR3 is TGTGCCAGCCAGTTTGAGGAGCGGGTCGACTACGAGCAGTACTTC. Protein sequence: CASQFEERVDYEQYF. The entire variable domain, with the rest obtained from reference TRBV5-4 and TRBJ2-7, is as follows: ETGVTQSPTHLIKTRGQQVTLRCSSQSGHNTVSWYQQALGQGPQFIFQYYREEENGRGNFPPRFSGLQFPNYSSELNVNALELDDSALYLCASQFEERVDYEQYFGPGTRLTVT.

This clonotype showed up many times. At one end the junction does not follow the germline gene, possibly because of a read error. The rearrangement uses TRBV5-1 and TRBJ2-5; no reliable D call. Germline CDR1 SGHRS, CDR2 YFSETQ. The CDR3 has 12 amino acids. The CDR3 is CASSLRRETHYF. The CDR3 region has the DNA TGCGCCAGCAGCTTGAGGAGAGAGACCCACTACTTC.

This chain uses TRBV12-3 or TRBV12-4 with TRBJ2-5, with D possibly TRBD1 on 6 matching bases. Trimming took off 6 bases at V and 4 bases at J, with 15 bases between the two ends. This CDR3 is built from 14 residues. CDR3 amino acids: CASSFTGTPETQYF. The CDR3 nucleotides read TGTGCCAGCAGCTTTACAGGGACCCCAGAGACCCAGTACTTC.

Written as DNA, the CDR3 is TGCGCCAGCAGCCAAGAATTCACGGGCTACACAGATACGCAGTATTTT. As protein: CASSQEFTGYTDTQYF. The chain uses TRBV4-1 and TRBJ2-3; D uncertain. The CDR3 runs to 16 residues. V lost 0 bases and J 2 bases, leaving 12 bases between the germline ends. The germline gives CDR1 MGHRA, CDR2 YSYEKL.

This clonotype has only a few counts. V and J are TRBV19 and TRBJ1-1, with no clear D. Looked up from germline, CDR1 is LNHDA and CDR2 is SQIVND (reference sequence). This CDR3 is 15 amino acids long. V lost 5 bases, J lost 5 bases, and 18 bases lay in between. The CDR3 protein is CASSPPSTLGTEAFF. Here the CDR3 DNA reads TGTGCCAGTAGTCCCCCGTCCACCCTGGGGACTGAAGCTTTCTTT.

A single count supports this clonotype. V and J are TRBV24-1 and TRBJ1-2, with TRBD1 as a possible D gene (5 bases). V lost 4 bases and J lost 2, with 7 bases in between. Germline values: CDR1 KGHDR, CDR2 SFDVKD. This CDR3 comprises 13 residues. The CDR3, as DNA: TGTGCCACCAGTGAGGCAGGGAACTATGGCTACACCTTC. It is translated as CATSEAGNYGYTF.

By share of the sample, this clonotype is medium-sized. V usage is TRBV30 and J usage is TRBJ2-2; D ambiguous. Germline V gene data show CDR1 as GTSNPN and CDR2 as SVGIG (reference sequence). The CDR3 is 14 residues long. Trimming shortened V by 0 bases and J by 5 bases, and 10 bases separated the two germline ends. The CDR3 here is CAWSVGLRTGELFF. Written as DNA, the CDR3 is TGTGCCTGGAGTGTAGGTCTGCGTACCGGGGAGCTGTTTTTT.

As for this clonotype: At one end, the junction sequence differs from germline, possibly due to a read error. The V call is TRBV12-3 or TRBV12-4, the J call TRBJ2-3; D may be TRBD1 (6 bases). The CDR3 length is 13 residues. The CDR3 nucleotides are TGTGCCAGCAGCTTAGCAGGGGCAGATACGCAGTATTTT. Its protein product is CASSLAGADTQYF.

This clonotype was seen only a few times. The chain employs TRBV10-2 and TRBJ2-1; 9 bases line up with TRBD2. Germline CDR1 and CDR2: WSHSY and SAAADI. The CDR3 is made up of 15 amino acids. The V segment lost 2 bases and the J segment 9 bases; nucleotides outside the gene matches: 8. In DNA form, the CDR3 reads TGCGCCAGCAGTGAGGTGTCGCTAGCGGGAACTGAGCAGTTCTTC. It specifies CASSEVSLAGTEQFF.

This clonotype was detected many times. The chain is built from TRBV12-3 or TRBV12-4 and TRBJ2-1; D may be TRBD2 (7 bases). The CDR3 is 14 amino acids. Trimming cost V 0 bases and J 7 bases, with 10 bases left between them. CDR3 bases: TGTGCCAGCAGTTTAGCGGGAGGGGGGAATGAGCAGTTCTTC. Its translation is CASSLAGGGNEQFF.

The sample holds many counts of this clonotype. The chain employs TRBV2 and TRBJ2-1, with 7 bases aligning to TRBD2. This CDR3 has 15 residues. The V gene's germline CDR1 is SNHLY and CDR2 FYNNEI. V trimming: 5 bases; J trimming: 7 bases; junction bases outside the gene matches: 11. CDR3 amino acids: CASSPSRTRKNEQFF. The CDR3 region has the DNA TGTGCCAGCAGTCCCTCCCGGACTAGGAAGAATGAGCAGTTCTTC.

The chain couples TRBV5-5 to TRBJ2-1, with a possible D match to TRBD2 (5 bases). The CDR3 sequence is 17 residues long. In germline, CDR1 is SGHKS, CDR2 YYEKEE (reference sequence). V dropped 0 bases and J dropped 0 bases, with 13 bases sitting between them. CDR3 sequence (DNA): TGTGCCAGCAGCTTGGATCGGGGAACATACTCCTACAATGAGCAGTTCTTC. Translation gives CASSLDRGTYSYNEQFF. Supplemented by reference TRBV5-5 and TRBJ2-1, the full variable domain reads DAGVTQSPTHLIKTRGQQVTLRCSPISGHKSVSWYQQVLGQGPQFIFQYYEKEERGRGNFPDRFSARQFPNYSSELNVNALLLGDSALYLCASSLDRGTYSYNEQFFGPGTRLTVL.

This clonotype was found many times. The chain uses TRBV5-8 and TRBJ2-1, with 13 positions matching TRBD2. After removal of 2 bases from V and 1 base from J, the junction contained 6 bases not matched to a gene. CDR3 size: 18 residues. Germline CDR1 is SGHTS and CDR2 is YDEGEE. The CDR3 DNA reads as TGTGCCAGCAGCTTAACCGGACTAGCGGGGGCGTCCTACAATGAGCAGTTCTTC. Encoded protein: CASSLTGLAGASYNEQFF.

This clonotype occurred many times. The gene calls are TRBV12-5 and TRBJ2-5, with no clear D. The CDR3 covers 12 residues. The germline CDR1 and CDR2 sequences are LGHNT and FRNRAP. V lost 1 base and J lost 5, with 5 bases in between. Here the CDR3 reads CASGLGPETQYF. The CDR3 coding sequence is TGTGCTAGTGGTTTGGGCCCGGAGACCCAGTACTTC.

This clonotype was detected only a few times. This chain links TRBV19 with TRBJ2-5; 7 bases fit TRBD1. Germline values: CDR1 LNHDA, CDR2 SQIVND (reference sequence). The CDR3 has 16 amino acids. V was clipped by 0 bases and J by 4 bases; unmatched bases: 8. CDR3 coding DNA: TGTGCCAGTAGTATAGAGGGTAGCAGGGGGACAGAGACCCAGTACTTC. Residues: CASSIEGSRGTETQYF.

The chain employs TRBV18 and TRBJ2-7, with D unresolved. V gave up 4 bases and J gave up 3 bases, with 10 bases separating them. CDR1 KGHSH and CDR2 LQKENI come from the germline V gene. This CDR3 spans 13 amino acids. CDR3 nucleotides: TGTGCCAGCTCACGGGATATATACTACGAGCAGTACTTC. Its protein product is CASSRDIYYEQYF.

This clonotype has ten or more counts. V gene TRBV2 combines with J gene TRBJ1-3; D unclear. V was pared by 8 bases and J by 0 bases, with 5 bases between. There are 12 residues in the CDR3. The germline CDR1 and CDR2 sequences are SNHLY and FYNNEI. CDR3 sequence reads: CASWISGNTIYF. CDR3 DNA: TGTGCCAGCTGGATCTCTGGAAACACCATATATTTT.

This clonotype was detected only a few times. The gene calls are TRBV12-3 or TRBV12-4 and TRBJ2-3; 7 nucleotides match TRBD2. V shed 0 bases, J shed 4 bases, and the junction held 4 bases outside the gene matches. The CDR3 is made up of 15 amino acids. CDR3 DNA sequence: TGTGCCAGCAGTTTAGCGGGGGGGGGTCCAGATACGCAGTATTTT. This encodes CASSLAGGGPDTQYF.

This clonotype was counted many times. CDR3 loop: CAWSVRRGYMTNNEQFF. In DNA, the CDR3 is TGTGCCTGGAGTGTACGACGCGGCTACATGACCAATAATGAGCAGTTCTTC. The V call is TRBV30, the J call TRBJ2-1, with no clear D. This CDR3 contains 17 residues. Trimming shortened V by 0 bases and J by 7 bases, and 22 bases separated the two germline ends. Germline lookup yields CDR1 GTSNPN and CDR2 SVGIG (reference sequence).

V is TRBV24-1 and J is TRBJ2-1; tentative D call: TRBD2 (5 bases). The CDR3 contains 13 residues. Trimming took off 4 bases at V and 10 bases at J, with 13 bases between the two ends. Germline V lookup: CDR1 KGHDR, CDR2 SFDVKD. The DNA of the CDR3 is TGTGCCACCAGTGACCAAGCCCGGAGGGAGCAGTTCTTC. Translation: CATSDQARREQFF.